This T cell receptor (beta chain) was profiled in a study of blood T cells in healthy people across ages. Germline CDR1 reads SGHRS; CDR2 reads YFSETQ. V was cut by 0 bases and J by 7 bases, with 17 bases left in between. This CDR3 spans 15 amino acids. Donor samples were obtained from healthy Caucasian individuals from Russia, aged about 6 to 95. A second about 7 to 11 cycle PCR used barcoded and J-beta primers. Via MiXCR, TCRdb re-called the 5' RACE reads, giving one row per CDR3 protein. The sample records about 700,000 distinct CDR3 sequences, approximately 31% being singletons. The chain has TRBV5-1 and TRBJ2-7, with D perhaps TRBD2 (6 bases). Sequencing was done on a sample of blood. This receptor was identified in a woman aged 80 or over in good health. As DNA, the CDR3 is TGCGCCAGCAGCTTGGCCTGGCGGGGTACCGATGAGCAGTACTTC. As protein: CASSLAWRGTDEQYF.